Each of the 25 T cell receptor beta chains below was sequenced from the same sample in a study of regulatory T cells in long-lasting Graves disease. Time point of the sample: newly diagnosed GD, antithyroid drugs for less than 3 months. There was RNA extracted from PBMCs, and the TCR library was made from it. Building the TCR beta libraries relied on iRepertoire HTBI primers, and CDR3 regions underwent Arm-PCR. Using its own MiXCR run on the multiplex PCR reads, TCRdb lists one record per CDR3 protein. The data hold 540,000 or so distinct CDR3 sequences, with roughly 14% observed a single time. These data were also filed under a second study, of T cells in Graves' hyperthyroidism and ophthalmopathy.

Sample: peripheral blood mononuclear cells (PBMCs), taken at new diagnosis, from a patient treated with antithyroid drugs. The receptors originated from a young man with Graves disease.

In its sample, this clonotype was seen a few times. The chain carries TRBV28 and TRBJ1-1; 8 positions agree with TRBD1. The CDR3 consists of 16 residues. In germline, CDR1 is MDHEN, CDR2 SYDVKM. J was trimmed by 1 base and V by 6 bases; bases with no gene match: 10. The CDR3 loop is CASSRGVGQGNTEAFF. CDR3 nucleotides: TGTGCCAGCAGCCGAGGGGTCGGACAGGGGAACACTGAAGCTTTCTTT.

This clonotype was observed a handful of times. CDR3 in amino acids: CASLQINGEAFF. The CDR3 nucleotides read TGTGCCAGCCTACAAATTAATGGGGAAGCTTTCTTT. This sequence joins TRBV18 and TRBJ1-1; the D is unclear. CDR3 length: 12 residues. CDR1 is KGHSH and CDR2 is LQKENI in the germline V gene. V gave up 8 bases and J gave up 8 bases, with 15 bases separating them.

In its sample, this clonotype was seen many times. The rearrangement links TRBV6-5 to TRBJ2-7; 8 bases align to TRBD2. This CDR3 has 15 residues. Trimming cost V 4 bases and J 0 bases; bases outside gene matches: 5. CDR1 is MNHEY and CDR2 is SVGAGI in the germline V gene. The CDR3 is CASSLGRGGSYEQYF. CDR3 coding DNA: TGTGCCAGCAGTTTGGGACGGGGGGGCTCCTACGAGCAGTACTTC.

About this clonotype itself: Relative to the germline gene, one junction end is altered; a read error may explain this. The chain recombines TRBV6-2 or TRBV6-3 with TRBJ2-1; a possible D gene is TRBD2 (6 bases). This CDR3 is built from 17 residues. Germline V gives CDR1 MNHEY, CDR2 SVGEGT. Written as DNA, the CDR3 is TGTGCCTGCAGCCCCGCCGGCGGGGCCCACCGGTTCAATGAGCAGTTCTTC. This gives the protein CACSPAGGAHRFNEQFF.

This clonotype was seen at least ten times. This chain joins TRBV29-1 and TRBJ2-5; D possibly corresponds to TRBD2 (5 bases). Germline values: CDR1 SQVTM, CDR2 ANQGSEA. The CDR3 spans 14 residues. Trimming cost V 3 bases and J 4 bases, with 15 bases left between them. Here the CDR3 DNA reads TGCAGCGTTGATCGGTGGGAGTTACGAGAGACCCAGTACTTC. Translating it yields CSVDRWELRETQYF. Variable domain in full (rest from reference TRBV29-1 and TRBJ2-5): SAVISQKPSRDICQRGTSLTIQCQVDSQVTMMFWYRQQPGQSLTLIATANQGSEATYESGFVIDKFPISRPNLTFSTLTVSNMSPEDSSIYLCSVDRWELRETQYFGPGTRLLVL.

The rearrangement uses TRBV7-9 and TRBJ2-5, with a possible D match to TRBD1 (5 bases). CDR1 and CDR2 (germline): SEHNR, FQNEAQ (reference sequence). V lost 2 bases and J 3 bases, leaving 10 bases between the germline ends. The CDR3 has 14 amino acids. CDR3 in amino acids: CASSLNRIKETQYF. The CDR3 DNA follows: TGTGCCAGCAGCTTAAACAGGATTAAAGAGACCCAGTACTTC.

This clonotype showed up many times. The chain couples TRBV27 to TRBJ2-1; 11 positions agree with TRBD2. The CDR3 totals 15 residues. The germline gives CDR1 MNHEY, CDR2 SMNVEV (reference sequence). With V trimmed by 5 bases and J by 11 bases, 11 bases remained unmatched. CDR3 sequence: CASSPPPGTSGKQFF. The CDR3 coding sequence is TGTGCCAGCAGTCCCCCACCTGGGACTAGCGGAAAGCAGTTCTTC.

The table lists this clonotype with many counts. The V call is TRBV6-1, the J call TRBJ2-2; 7 nucleotides agree with TRBD2. This CDR3 has 14 amino acids. Trimming cost V 6 bases and J 6 bases; bases outside gene matches: 7. Germline CDR1 is MNHNS and CDR2 is SASEGT. The CDR3 nucleotides are TGTGCCAGCAGGGCGGGAGTTCTCGCCGGGGAGCTGTTTTTT. As protein: CASRAGVLAGELFF.

This clonotype has at least ten counts. The CDR3 DNA sequence: TGTGCCAGCAGCTTAGGGCAGGGTTATGGCACAGATACGCAGTATTTT. This encodes CASSLGQGYGTDTQYF. The chain links TRBV7-8 to TRBJ2-3; D is perhaps TRBD1 (5 bases). The V and J ends lost 1 base and 1 base respectively, with 12 bases between them. This CDR3 region has 16 residues. Germline lookup yields CDR1 SGHVS and CDR2 FQNEAQ.

Many counts were recorded for this clonotype. The V call is TRBV20-1, the J call TRBJ2-1; D gene ambiguous. The germline CDR1 and CDR2 sequences are DFQATT and SNEGSKA (reference sequence). The CDR3 has 11 amino acids. V was shortened by 5 bases and J by 8 bases, with 10 bases between the two germline ends. The CDR3 region has the DNA TGCAGTGCTTTCGCCCCGGATGAGCAGTTCTTC. Its protein product is CSAFAPDEQFF.

In its sample, this clonotype was seen many times. The chain employs TRBV6-1 and TRBJ2-5; D uncertain. In germline, CDR1 is MNHNS, CDR2 SASEGT. Trimming cost V 0 bases and J 4 bases, with 18 bases left between them. The CDR3 has 17 residues. The chain's CDR3 is CASSEASGSRRIETQYF. The CDR3 nucleotides are TGTGCCAGCAGTGAAGCCTCCGGGTCGCGGCGTATAGAGACCCAGTACTTC.

The chain recombines TRBV19 with TRBJ2-5, with D possibly matching TRBD2 (5 bases). Trimming left V 6 bases short and J 1 base short, with 9 bases between. The CDR3 consists of 13 residues. Per germline, CDR1 LNHDA and CDR2 SQIVND (reference sequence). DNA of the CDR3: TGTGCCAGTAGCTTCGGACTCCAAGAGACCCAGTACTTC. Translation: CASSFGLQETQYF.

The table lists this clonotype with a few counts. This rearrangement joins TRBV15 to TRBJ2-1; 7 nucleotides line up with TRBD1. The CDR3 extends over 12 amino acids. After removal of 8 bases from V and 10 bases from J, the junction contained 8 bases not matched to a gene. Germline values: CDR1 LNHNV, CDR2 YYDKDF (reference sequence). CDR3 protein: CATSYRGREQFF. The DNA for the CDR3 is TGTGCCACCTCCTACAGGGGCCGGGAGCAGTTCTTC.

Points on this clonotype: Since a much larger clone is just one base distant, this may be a read error. V and J are TRBV12-3 or TRBV12-4 and TRBJ1-2; D gene unclear. The CDR3 sequence is 12 residues long. CDR3 residues: CASSFTNYGHTF. The CDR3 DNA follows: TGTGCCAGCAGTTTTACTAACTATGGCCACACCTTC.

The CDR3 spells CSATWAGFYEQYF. In nucleotides, the CDR3 is TGCAGTGCAACTTGGGCGGGATTCTACGAGCAGTACTTC. V usage is TRBV20-1 and J usage is TRBJ2-7, with D perhaps TRBD2 (6 bases). This CDR3 spans 13 amino acids. Germline V gene lookup returns CDR1 DFQATT and CDR2 SNEGSKA (reference sequence). Trimming cost V 6 bases and J 3 bases, with 15 bases left between them.

As to this clonotype: A much more abundant neighbour one base away suggests this may be a read error. The gene calls are TRBV13 and TRBJ2-1; 8 bases line up with TRBD2. The CDR3 covers 17 residues. Germline V CDR1 and CDR2: PRHDT, FYEKMQ (reference sequence). The CDR3 spells CAGSSQSSGPWYNEQFF. DNA for the CDR3: TGTGCCGGCAGCTCCCAATCTAGCGGGCCCTGGTACAATGAGCAGTTCTTC.

J is TRBJ2-5 and V is TRBV5-1, with D tentatively TRBD2 (6 bases). This CDR3 spans 17 amino acids. The germline V and J ends were trimmed by 4 bases and 1 base, with 20 bases remaining between them. CDR1 is SGHRS, CDR2 YFSETQ, per germline. CDR3 nucleotides: TGCGCCAGCAGCCCTCCTTACCACGGGAGAGGCCAAGAGACCCAGTACTTC. Translated, it gives CASSPPYHGRGQETQYF.

This clonotype appeared many times. The genes are TRBV5-1 and TRBJ2-1, with 8 bases matching TRBD2. CDR3 length: 16 amino acids. The trim removed 2 bases at V and 0 bases at J, leaving 4 bases unmatched. Germline lookup yields CDR1 SGHRS and CDR2 YFSETQ. CDR3 region: CASSLVTSGSYNEQFF. The CDR3 region has the DNA TGCGCCAGCAGCTTAGTAACTAGCGGCTCCTACAATGAGCAGTTCTTC.

There are many counts of this clonotype. This chain's CDR3 is CASRLAGDGEQYF. The DNA for the CDR3 is TGTGCCAGCAGGTTAGCGGGAGACGGCGAGCAGTACTTC. The chain employs TRBV6-1 and TRBJ2-7; 9 positions agree with TRBD2. Trimming took 6 bases from V and 6 from J; bases not matched to a gene: 6. This CDR3 has 13 amino acids. CDR1 and CDR2 (germline): MNHNS, SASEGT.

This clonotype was seen many times. V gene TRBV12-3 or TRBV12-4 combines with J gene TRBJ2-5; either TRBD1 or TRBD2 may fit D (5 bases each). The V gene lost 0 bases and the J gene lost 5 bases, with 10 bases spanning the gap. This CDR3 contains 14 residues. Written as DNA, the CDR3 is TGTGCCAGCAGTTTAGCGCCAAGGGACGAGACCCAGTACTTC. This codes for CASSLAPRDETQYF.

This clonotype has more than one count but fewer than ten. V gene TRBV6-1 combines with J gene TRBJ2-2; possible D gene TRBD1, 5 bases. Trimming left V 10 bases short and J 1 base short, with 10 bases between. From germline, CDR1 is MNHNS and CDR2 SASEGT. The CDR3 has 13 amino acids. The CDR3 nucleotides are TGTGCCACCACCACAGGGAACACCGGGGAGCTGTTTTTT. This encodes CATTTGNTGELFF.

The table lists this clonotype with a few counts. V and J are TRBV5-4 and TRBJ2-2; D perhaps matches TRBD2 (6 bases). CDR1 SGHNT and CDR2 YYREEE come from the germline V gene (reference sequence). Trimming cost V 0 bases and J 3 bases, with 12 bases left between them. The CDR3 runs to 16 residues. The CDR3 nucleotides are TGTGCCAGCAGCTTGGCGGAGTCGGGAGACACCGGGGAGCTGTTTTTT. This codes for CASSLAESGDTGELFF.

This clonotype was seen more than once but under ten times. This chain uses TRBV28 with TRBJ2-1; possible D gene TRBD1, 6 bases. The CDR3 spans 15 residues. Germline-derived CDR1 and CDR2 are MDHEN and SYDVKM. Between the trimmed V and J ends, which lost 8 bases and 5 bases, there was a span of 19 bases. CDR3 residues: CASGQTGNADNEQFF. In DNA, the CDR3 is TGTGCCAGCGGCCAGACAGGCAATGCGGACAATGAGCAGTTCTTC.

This clonotype has a count of ten or more. This chain links TRBV27 with TRBJ2-3; D not certain. Trimming removed 6 bases at V and 1 base at J, with 8 bases between. The CDR3 runs 13 residues. CDR1 and CDR2 from the germline V gene are MNHEY and SMNVEV (reference sequence). In DNA, the CDR3 is TGTGCCAGCAGCCCGTCAGGCACAGATACGCAGTATTTT. This codes for CASSPSGTDTQYF.

This clonotype was seen a few times. The chain has TRBV29-1 and TRBJ2-7, with 10 bases that match TRBD1. CDR1 and CDR2 (germline): SQVTM, ANQGSEA. CDR3 size: 16 residues. V shed 3 bases and J 4 bases; nucleotides not matched to a gene: 12. CDR3 protein: CSVDRLGDRGRYEQYF. The CDR3 DNA sequence: TGCAGCGTTGATAGGCTGGGCGACAGGGGGCGATACGAGCAGTACTTC.